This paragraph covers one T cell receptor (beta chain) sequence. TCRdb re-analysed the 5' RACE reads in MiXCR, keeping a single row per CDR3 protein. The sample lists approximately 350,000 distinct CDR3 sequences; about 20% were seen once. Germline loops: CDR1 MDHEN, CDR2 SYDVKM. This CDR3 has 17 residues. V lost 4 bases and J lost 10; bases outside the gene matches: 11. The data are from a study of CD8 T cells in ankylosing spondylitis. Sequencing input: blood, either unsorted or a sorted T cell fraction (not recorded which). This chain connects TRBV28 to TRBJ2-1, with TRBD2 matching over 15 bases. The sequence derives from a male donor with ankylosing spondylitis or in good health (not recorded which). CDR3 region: CASSSEGLAGGGWEQFF. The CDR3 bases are TGTGCCAGCAGTTCCGAGGGACTAGCGGGGGGAGGGTGGGAGCAGTTCTTC.